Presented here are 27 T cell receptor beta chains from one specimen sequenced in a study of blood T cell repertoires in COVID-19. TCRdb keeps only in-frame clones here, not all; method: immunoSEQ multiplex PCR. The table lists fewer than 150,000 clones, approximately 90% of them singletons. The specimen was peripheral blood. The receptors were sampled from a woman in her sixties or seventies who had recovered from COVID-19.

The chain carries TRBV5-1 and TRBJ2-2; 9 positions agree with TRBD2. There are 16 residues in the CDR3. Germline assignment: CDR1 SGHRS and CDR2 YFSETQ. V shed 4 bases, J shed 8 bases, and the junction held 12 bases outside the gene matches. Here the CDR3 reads CASSPGTSLTRGELFF. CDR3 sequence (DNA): TGCGCCAGCAGCCCCGGGACTAGCCTTACCCGAGGGGAGCTGTTTTTT.

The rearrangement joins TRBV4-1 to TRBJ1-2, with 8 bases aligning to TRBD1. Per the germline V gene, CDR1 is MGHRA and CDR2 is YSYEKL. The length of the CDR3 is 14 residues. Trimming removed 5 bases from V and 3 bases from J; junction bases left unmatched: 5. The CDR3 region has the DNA TGCGCCAGCAGCTCCCCAGGGGGCGACTATGGCTACACCTTC. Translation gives CASSSPGGDYGYTF.

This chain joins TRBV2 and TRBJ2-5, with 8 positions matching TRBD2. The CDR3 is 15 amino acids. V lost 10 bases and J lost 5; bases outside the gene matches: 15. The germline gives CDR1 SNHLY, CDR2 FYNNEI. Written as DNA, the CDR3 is TGTGCCACCATATCTGTGCCGGGACTAGTGGAGACCCAGTACTTC. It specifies CATISVPGLVETQYF.

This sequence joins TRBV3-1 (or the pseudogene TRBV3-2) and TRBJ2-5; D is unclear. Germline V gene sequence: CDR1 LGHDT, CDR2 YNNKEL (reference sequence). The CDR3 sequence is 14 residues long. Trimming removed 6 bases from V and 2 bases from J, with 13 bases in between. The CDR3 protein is CASRWAAKQETQYF. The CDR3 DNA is TGTGCCAGCAGGTGGGCAGCAAAACAAGAGACCCAGTACTTC.

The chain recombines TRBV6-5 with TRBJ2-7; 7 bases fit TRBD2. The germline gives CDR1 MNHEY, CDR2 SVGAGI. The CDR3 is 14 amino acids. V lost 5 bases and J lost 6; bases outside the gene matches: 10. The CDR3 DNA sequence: TGTGCCAGCAGTCCCTTCCCACTAGCGCGCGAGCAGTACTTC. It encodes CASSPFPLAREQYF.

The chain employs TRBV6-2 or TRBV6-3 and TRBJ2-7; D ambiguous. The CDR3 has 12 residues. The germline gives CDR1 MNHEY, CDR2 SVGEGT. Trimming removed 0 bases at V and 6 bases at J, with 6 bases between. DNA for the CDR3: TGTGCCAGCAGTTACTCCCCTCCCGAGCAGTACTTC. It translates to CASSYSPPEQYF.

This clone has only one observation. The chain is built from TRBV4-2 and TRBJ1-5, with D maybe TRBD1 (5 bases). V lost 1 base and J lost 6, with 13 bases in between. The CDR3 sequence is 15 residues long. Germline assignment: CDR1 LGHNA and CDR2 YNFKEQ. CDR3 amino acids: CASSQGRDGAQPQHF. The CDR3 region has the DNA TGTGCCAGCAGCCAAGGGAGGGACGGAGCTCAGCCCCAGCATTTT.

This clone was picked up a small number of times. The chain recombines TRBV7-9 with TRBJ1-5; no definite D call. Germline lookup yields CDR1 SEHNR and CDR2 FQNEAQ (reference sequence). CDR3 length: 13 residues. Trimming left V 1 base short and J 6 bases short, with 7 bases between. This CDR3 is CASSLESGQPQHF. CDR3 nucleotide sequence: TGTGCCAGCAGCTTAGAGTCCGGTCAGCCCCAGCATTTT.

The CDR3 here is CASSFQQGGAGIDEQYF. CDR3 coding DNA: TGTGCCAGCAGTTTCCAGCAGGGAGGGGCGGGAATCGACGAGCAGTACTTC. The chain combines TRBV28 with TRBJ2-7; the match to TRBD2 covers 7 bases. After removal of 3 bases from V and 5 bases from J, the junction contained 16 bases not matched to a gene. The V gene's germline CDR1 is MDHEN and CDR2 SYDVKM. CDR3 size: 17 residues.

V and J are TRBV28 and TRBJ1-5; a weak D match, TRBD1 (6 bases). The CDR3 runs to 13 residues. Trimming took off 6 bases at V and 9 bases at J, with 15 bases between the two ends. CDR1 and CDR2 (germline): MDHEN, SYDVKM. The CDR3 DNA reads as TGTGCCAGCAGGCCTGACAGGTGGAGGCCCCAGCATTTT. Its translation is CASRPDRWRPQHF. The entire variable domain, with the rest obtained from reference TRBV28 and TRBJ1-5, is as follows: DVKVTQSSRYLVKRTGEKVFLECVQDMDHENMFWYRQDPGLGLRLIYFSYDVKMKEKGDIPEGYSVSREKKERFSLILESASTNQTSMYLCASRPDRWRPQHFGDGTRLSIL.

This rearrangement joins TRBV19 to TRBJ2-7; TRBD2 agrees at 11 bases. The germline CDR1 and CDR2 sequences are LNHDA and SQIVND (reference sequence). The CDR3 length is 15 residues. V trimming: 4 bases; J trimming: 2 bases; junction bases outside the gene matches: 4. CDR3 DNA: TGTGCCAGTAGTAGGGGACTAGCGGATCCCTACGAGCAGTACTTC. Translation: CASSRGLADPYEQYF.

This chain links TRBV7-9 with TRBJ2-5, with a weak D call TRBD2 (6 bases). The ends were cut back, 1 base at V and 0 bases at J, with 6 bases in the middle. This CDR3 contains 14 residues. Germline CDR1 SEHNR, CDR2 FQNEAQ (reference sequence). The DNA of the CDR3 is TGTGCCAGCAGCTTAGGGGACTACCAAGAGACCCAGTACTTC. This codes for CASSLGDYQETQYF. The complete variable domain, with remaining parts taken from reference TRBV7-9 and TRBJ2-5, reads DTGVSQNPRHKITKRGQNVTFRCDPISEHNRLYWYRQTLGQGPEFLTYFQNEAQLEKSRLLSDRFSAERPKGSFSTLEIQRTEQGDSAMYLCASSLGDYQETQYFGPGTRLLVL.

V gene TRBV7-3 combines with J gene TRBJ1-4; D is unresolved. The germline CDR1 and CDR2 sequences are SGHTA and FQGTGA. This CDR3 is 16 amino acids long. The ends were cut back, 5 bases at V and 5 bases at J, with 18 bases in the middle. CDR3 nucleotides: TGTGCCAGCAGCCCTGTGGGCGGGCAGACGAATGAAAAACTGTTTTTT. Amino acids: CASSPVGGQTNEKLFF.

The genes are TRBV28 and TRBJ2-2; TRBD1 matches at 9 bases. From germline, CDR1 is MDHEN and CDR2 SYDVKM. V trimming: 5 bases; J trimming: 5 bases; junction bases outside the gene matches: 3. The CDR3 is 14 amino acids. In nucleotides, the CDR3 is TGTGCCAGCAGTCGGACAGGGGAAACCGGGGAGCTGTTTTTT. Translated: CASSRTGETGELFF.

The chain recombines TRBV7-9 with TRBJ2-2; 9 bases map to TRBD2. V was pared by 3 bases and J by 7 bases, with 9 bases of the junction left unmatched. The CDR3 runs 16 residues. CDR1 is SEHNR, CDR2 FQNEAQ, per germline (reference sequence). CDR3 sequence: CASSFRKRGALGELFF. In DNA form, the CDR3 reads TGTGCCAGCAGCTTCAGGAAGCGGGGGGCCCTCGGGGAGCTGTTTTTT.

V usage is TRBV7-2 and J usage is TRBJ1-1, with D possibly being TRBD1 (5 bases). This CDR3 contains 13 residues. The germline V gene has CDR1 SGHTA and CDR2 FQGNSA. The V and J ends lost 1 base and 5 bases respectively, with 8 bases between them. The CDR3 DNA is TGTGCCAGCAGCTTAGGCAGGGCAACTGAAGCTTTCTTT. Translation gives CASSLGRATEAFF.

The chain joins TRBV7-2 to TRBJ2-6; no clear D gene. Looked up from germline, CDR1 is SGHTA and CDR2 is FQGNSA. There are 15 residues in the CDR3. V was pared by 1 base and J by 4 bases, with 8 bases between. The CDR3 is CASSLGPGGANVLTF. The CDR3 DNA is TGTGCCAGCAGCTTAGGACCAGGCGGGGCCAACGTCCTGACTTTC.

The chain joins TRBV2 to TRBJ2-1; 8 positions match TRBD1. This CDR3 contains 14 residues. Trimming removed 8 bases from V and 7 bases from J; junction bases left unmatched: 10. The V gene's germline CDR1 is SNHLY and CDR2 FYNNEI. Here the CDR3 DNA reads TGTGCCAGCGCTCCGGGACAGGCAGGTAATGAGCAGTTCTTC. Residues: CASAPGQAGNEQFF.

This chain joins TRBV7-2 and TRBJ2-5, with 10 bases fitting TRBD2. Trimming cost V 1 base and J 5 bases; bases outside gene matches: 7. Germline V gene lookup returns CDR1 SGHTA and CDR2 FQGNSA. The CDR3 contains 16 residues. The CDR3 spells CASSLDSSGSGETQYF. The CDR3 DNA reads TGTGCCAGCAGCTTAGACTCTAGCGGGAGTGGGGAGACCCAGTACTTC.

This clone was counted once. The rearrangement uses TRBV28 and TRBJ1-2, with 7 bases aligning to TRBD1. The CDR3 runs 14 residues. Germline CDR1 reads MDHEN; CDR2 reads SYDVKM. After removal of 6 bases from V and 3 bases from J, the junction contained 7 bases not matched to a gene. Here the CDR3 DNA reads TGTGCCAGCAGCCCGGGGGACAGATACTATGGCTACACCTTC. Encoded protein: CASSPGDRYYGYTF.

This chain's CDR3 is CASSLGQGVNEQYF. For the CDR3, the DNA is TGTGCCAGCAGCTTGGGACAGGGGGTTAACGAGCAGTACTTC. V is TRBV7-2 and J is TRBJ2-7; 11 positions agree with TRBD1. The trim removed 3 bases at V and 5 bases at J, leaving 3 bases unmatched. This CDR3 contains 14 residues. Germline loops: CDR1 SGHTA, CDR2 FQGNSA.

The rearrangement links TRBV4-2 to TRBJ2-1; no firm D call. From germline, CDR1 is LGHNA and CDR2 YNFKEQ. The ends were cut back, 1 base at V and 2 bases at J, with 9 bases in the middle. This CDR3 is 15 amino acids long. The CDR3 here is CASSQAAVPYNEQFF. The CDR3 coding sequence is TGTGCCAGCAGCCAAGCGGCGGTTCCCTACAATGAGCAGTTCTTC.

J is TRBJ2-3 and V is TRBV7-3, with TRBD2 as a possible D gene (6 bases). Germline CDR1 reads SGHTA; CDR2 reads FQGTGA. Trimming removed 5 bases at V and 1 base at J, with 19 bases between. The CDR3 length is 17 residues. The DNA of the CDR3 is TGTGCCAGCAGCCACGGCGGTGGGACTGCGGGCACAGATACGCAGTATTTT. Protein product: CASSHGGGTAGTDTQYF.

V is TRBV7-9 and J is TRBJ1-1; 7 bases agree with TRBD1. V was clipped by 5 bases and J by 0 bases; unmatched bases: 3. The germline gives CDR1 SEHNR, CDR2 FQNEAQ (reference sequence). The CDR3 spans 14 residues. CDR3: CASSATGLNTEAFF. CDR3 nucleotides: TGTGCCAGCAGCGCGACAGGGCTGAACACTGAAGCTTTCTTT.

The CDR3 reads CASSLASGRGSTDTQYF. CDR3 DNA: TGTGCCAGCAGCTTAGCCAGCGGGAGGGGGAGCACAGATACGCAGTATTTT. The V gene is TRBV7-6, the J gene TRBJ2-3; 10 nucleotides line up with TRBD2. The CDR3 loop spans 17 amino acids. With 0 bases clipped from V and 0 bases from J, the junction kept 3 bases outside the gene matches. Germline values: CDR1 SGHVS, CDR2 FNYEAQ.

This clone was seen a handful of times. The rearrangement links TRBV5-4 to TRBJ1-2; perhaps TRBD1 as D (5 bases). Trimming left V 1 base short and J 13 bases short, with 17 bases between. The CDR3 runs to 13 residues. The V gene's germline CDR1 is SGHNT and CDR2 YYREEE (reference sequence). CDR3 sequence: CASSLRQGGSSTF. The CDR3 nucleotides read TGTGCCAGCAGCTTGCGGCAGGGCGGGAGTAGCACCTTC.

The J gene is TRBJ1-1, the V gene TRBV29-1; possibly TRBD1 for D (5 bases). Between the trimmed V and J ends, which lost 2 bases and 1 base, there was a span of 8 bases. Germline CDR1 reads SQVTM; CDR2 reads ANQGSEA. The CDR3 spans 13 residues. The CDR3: CSVEQGSNTEAFF. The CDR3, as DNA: TGCAGCGTTGAACAGGGATCGAACACTGAAGCTTTCTTT.